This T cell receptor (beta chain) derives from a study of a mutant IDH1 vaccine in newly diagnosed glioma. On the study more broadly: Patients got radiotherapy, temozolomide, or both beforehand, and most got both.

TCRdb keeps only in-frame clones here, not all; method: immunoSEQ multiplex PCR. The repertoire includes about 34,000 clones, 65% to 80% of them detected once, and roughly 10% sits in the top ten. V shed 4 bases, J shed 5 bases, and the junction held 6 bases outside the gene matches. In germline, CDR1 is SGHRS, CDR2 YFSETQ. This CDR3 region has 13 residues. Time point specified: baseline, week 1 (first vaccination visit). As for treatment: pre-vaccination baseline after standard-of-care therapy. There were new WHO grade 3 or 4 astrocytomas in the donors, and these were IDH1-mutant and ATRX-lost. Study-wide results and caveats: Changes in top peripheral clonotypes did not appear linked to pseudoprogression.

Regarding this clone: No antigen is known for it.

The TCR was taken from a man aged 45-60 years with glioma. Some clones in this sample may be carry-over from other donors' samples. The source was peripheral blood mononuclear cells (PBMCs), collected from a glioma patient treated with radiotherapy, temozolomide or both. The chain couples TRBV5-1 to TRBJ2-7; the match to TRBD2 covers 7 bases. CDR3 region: CASSPGLEDEQYF. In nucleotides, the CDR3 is TGCGCCAGCAGCCCCGGACTAGAGGACGAGCAGTACTTC.